This T cell receptor beta chain originates from a study of radiation and T cells in renal cell carcinoma. A note on this clone: Its specificity is unknown.

Assay: immunoSEQ multiplex PCR; the TCRdb copy retains only in-frame clones and omits some. The sample has roughly 130,000 clones; 88% are singletons. Broader study findings: Baseline intratumoral clonotype presence is unknown without pretreatment biopsies. Top tumor clonotypes rose in blood 2 weeks post-radiation, then contracted.

Sample time point: blood 2 weeks post-SBRT. As for treatment: 15 Gy SBRT to primary tumor, nephrectomy 4 weeks later. After SBRT, blood was collected at 2 and 4 weeks, plus baseline. Clear cell pathology was present in this patient's renal cell carcinoma. The CDR3 spans 14 residues. Per germline, CDR1 ENHRY and CDR2 SYGVKD. Between the trimmed V and J ends, which lost 6 bases and 4 bases, there was a span of 15 bases. This chain links TRBV10-3 with TRBJ2-5; a possible D gene is TRBD2 (5 bases). The sample here was blood, taken from a patient whose treatment included radiotherapy and nephrectomy. The origin of this receptor is a woman in her seventies with renal cell carcinoma. The CDR3 bases are TGTGCCATCAGACCCACGGGGAACGCAGAGACCCAGTACTTC. Protein sequence: CAIRPTGNAETQYF.